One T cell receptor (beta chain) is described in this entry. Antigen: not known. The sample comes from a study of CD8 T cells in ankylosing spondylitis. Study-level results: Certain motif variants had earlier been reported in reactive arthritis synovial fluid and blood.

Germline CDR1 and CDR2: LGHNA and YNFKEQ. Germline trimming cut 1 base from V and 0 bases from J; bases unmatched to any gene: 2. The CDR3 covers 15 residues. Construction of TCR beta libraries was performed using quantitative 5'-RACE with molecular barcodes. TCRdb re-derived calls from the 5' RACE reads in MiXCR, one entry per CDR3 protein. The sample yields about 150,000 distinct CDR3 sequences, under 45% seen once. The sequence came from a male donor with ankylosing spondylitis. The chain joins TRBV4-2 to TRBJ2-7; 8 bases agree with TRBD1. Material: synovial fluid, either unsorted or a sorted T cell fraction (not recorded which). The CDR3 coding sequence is TGTGCCAGCAGCCAAGGACAGGGGAGCTCCTACGAGCAGTACTTC. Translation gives CASSQGQGSSYEQYF.